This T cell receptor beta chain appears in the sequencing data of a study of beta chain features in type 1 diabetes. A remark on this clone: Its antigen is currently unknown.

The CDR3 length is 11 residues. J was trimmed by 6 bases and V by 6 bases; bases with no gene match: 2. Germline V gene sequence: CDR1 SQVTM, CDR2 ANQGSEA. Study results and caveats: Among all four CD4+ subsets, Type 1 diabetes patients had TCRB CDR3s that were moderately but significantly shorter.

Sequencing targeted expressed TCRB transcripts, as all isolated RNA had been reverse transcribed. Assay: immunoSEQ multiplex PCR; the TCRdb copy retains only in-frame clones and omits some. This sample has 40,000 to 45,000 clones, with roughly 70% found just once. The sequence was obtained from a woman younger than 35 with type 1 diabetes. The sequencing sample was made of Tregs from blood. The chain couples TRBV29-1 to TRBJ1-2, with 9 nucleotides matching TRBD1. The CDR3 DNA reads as TGCAGCGTCGGGACAGGGCATGGCTACACCTTC. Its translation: CSVGTGHGYTF.